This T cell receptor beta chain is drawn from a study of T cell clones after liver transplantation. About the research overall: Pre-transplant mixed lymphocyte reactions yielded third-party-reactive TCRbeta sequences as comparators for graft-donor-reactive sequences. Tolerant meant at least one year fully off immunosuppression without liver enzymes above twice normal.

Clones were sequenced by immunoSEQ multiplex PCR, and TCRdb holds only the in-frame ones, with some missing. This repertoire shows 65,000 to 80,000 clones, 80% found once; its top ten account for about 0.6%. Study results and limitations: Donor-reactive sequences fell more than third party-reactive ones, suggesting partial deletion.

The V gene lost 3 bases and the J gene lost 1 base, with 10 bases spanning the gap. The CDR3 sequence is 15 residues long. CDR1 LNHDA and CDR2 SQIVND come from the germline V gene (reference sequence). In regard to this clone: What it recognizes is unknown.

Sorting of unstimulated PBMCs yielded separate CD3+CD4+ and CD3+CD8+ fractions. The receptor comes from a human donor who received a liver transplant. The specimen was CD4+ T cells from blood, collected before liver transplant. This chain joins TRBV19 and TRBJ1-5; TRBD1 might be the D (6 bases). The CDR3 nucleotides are TGTGCCAGTAGTATGGTGGGGGCAAGCAATCAGCCCCAGCATTTT. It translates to CASSMVGASNQPQHF.